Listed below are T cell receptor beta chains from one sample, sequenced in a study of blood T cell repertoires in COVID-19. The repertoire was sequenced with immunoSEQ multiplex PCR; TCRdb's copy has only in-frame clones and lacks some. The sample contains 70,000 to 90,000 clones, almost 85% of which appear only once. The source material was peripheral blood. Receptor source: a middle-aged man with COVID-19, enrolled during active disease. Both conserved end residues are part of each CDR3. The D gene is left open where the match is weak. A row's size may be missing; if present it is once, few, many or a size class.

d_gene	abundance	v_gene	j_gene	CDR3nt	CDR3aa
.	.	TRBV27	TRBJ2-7	TGTGCCAGCGGTTTTAACGAGCAGTACTTC	CASGFNEQYF
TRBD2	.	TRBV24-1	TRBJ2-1	TGTGCCACCAGTGGGGGGAGGACTAGCGGGGTTTATGAGCAGTTCTTC	CATSGGRTSGVYEQFF
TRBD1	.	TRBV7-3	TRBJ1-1	TGTGCCAGCAGCTTGTCGACAGGGAGGACTGAAGCTTTCTTT	CASSLSTGRTEAFF
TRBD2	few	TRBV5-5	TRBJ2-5	TGTGCCAGCAGCTTGGGGACTAGCGGGAGCTGGACCCAGTACTTC	CASSLGTSGSWTQYF
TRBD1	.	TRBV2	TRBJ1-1	TGTGCCAGCAGCAACAGGGGGAACACTGAAGCTTTCTTT	CASSNRGNTEAFF
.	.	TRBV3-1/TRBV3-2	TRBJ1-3	TGTGCCAGCAGCCAAGATATCATGGCAGGCTACTCTGGAAACACCATATATTTT	CASSQDIMAGYSGNTIYF
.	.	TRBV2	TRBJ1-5	TGTGCCAGCAGTGAATACCCCCGGGGTCAGCCCCAGCATTTT	CASSEYPRGQPQHF
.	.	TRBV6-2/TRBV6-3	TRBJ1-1	TGTGCCAGCAGTAACGGGTGGACTGAAGCTTTCTTT	CASSNGWTEAFF
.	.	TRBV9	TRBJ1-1	TGTGCCAGCAGCGTAGGGGCAGCGAACACTGAAGCTTTCTTT	CASSVGAANTEAFF
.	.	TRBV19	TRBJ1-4	TGTGCCAGTAGTATGAGGTCAACTAATGAAAAACTGTTTTTT	CASSMRSTNEKLFF
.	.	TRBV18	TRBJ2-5	TGTGCCAGCTCACCGAACCGGAACAGAACAGAGACCCAGTACTTC	CASSPNRNRTETQYF
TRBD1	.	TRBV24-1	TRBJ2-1	TGTGCCACCAGTGATTCGGGACAGGGGTCAAAGCAGTTCTTC	CATSDSGQGSKQFF
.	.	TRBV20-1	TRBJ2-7	TGCAGTGCTAGTCCGGCAGGGTTCGGCGAGCAGTACTTC	CSASPAGFGEQYF
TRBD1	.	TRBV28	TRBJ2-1	TGTGCCAGCCATAACAGGGGGCGCAACAATGAGCAGTTCTTC	CASHNRGRNNEQFF
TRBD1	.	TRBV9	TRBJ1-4	TGTGCCAGCAGCGTCGAGGAGGGGGCCAGTGAAAAACTGTTTTTT	CASSVEEGASEKLFF
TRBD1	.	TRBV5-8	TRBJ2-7	TGTGCCAGCAGATCCCCGGGACAGGGACTCTACGAGCAGTACTTC	CASRSPGQGLYEQYF
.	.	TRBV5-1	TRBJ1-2	TGCGCCAGCAGCTTGAAGGAAGGACAGAACACCTTC	CASSLKEGQNTF
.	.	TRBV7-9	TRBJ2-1	TGTGCCAGCAGCCCCCTCAGGTATGAGCAGTTCTTC	CASSPLRYEQFF
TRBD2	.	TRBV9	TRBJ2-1	TGTGCCAGCAGCGCCACTAGCGGGAAAGGGGATGAGCAGTTCTTC	CASSATSGKGDEQFF
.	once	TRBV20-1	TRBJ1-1	TGCGGTCTGGACTACCGAACTGAAGCTTTCTTT	CGLDYRTEAFF
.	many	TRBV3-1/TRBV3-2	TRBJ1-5	TGTGCCAGCAGCCAAGATCCTGGACTGAACAATCAGCCCCAGCATTTT	CASSQDPGLNNQPQHF
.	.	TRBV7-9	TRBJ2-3	TGTGCCAGCAGCTCTTCCACAGATACGCAGTATTTT	CASSSSTDTQYF
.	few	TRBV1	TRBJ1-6	TGCACCAGCGGACAGATACAGAATAATTCACCCCTCCACTTT	CTSGQIQNNSPLHF
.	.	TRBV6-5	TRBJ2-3	TGTGCCAGCAGAGCTGACCGACTCACAGATACGCAGTATTTT	CASRADRLTDTQYF
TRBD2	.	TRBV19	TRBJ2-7	TGTGCCAGTAGTCCGAGGACTAGCGTAATCTACGAGCAGTACTTC	CASSPRTSVIYEQYF
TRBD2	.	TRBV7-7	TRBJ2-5	TGTGCTAGCAGCCAGGGACTAGCGCCCGGAGAGACCCAGTACTTC	CASSQGLAPGETQYF
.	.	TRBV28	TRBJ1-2	TGTGCCAGCAGTTTGAACAGGAACTATGGCTACACCTTC	CASSLNRNYGYTF
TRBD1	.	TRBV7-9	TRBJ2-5	TGTGCCAGCAGTTGGGACAGGGGGCGAGAGACCCAGTACTTC	CASSWDRGRETQYF
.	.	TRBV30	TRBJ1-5	TGTGCCTGGAGTGTGCAAGGGGGCAATCAGCCCCAGCATTTT	CAWSVQGGNQPQHF
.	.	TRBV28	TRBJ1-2	TGTGCCAGCAGCATGAACAGCTATGGCTACACCTTC	CASSMNSYGYTF
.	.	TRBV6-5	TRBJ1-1	TGTGCCAGCAGTTCCCTCACAATGTTCTTT	CASSSLTMFF
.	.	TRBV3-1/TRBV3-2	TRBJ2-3	TGTGCCAGCAGCCCAGGCACTAGCACAGATACGCAGTATTTT	CASSPGTSTDTQYF
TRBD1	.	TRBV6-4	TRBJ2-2	TGTGCCAGCAGACGGACAGGGGGTGCCACCGGGGAGCTGTTTTTT	CASRRTGGATGELFF
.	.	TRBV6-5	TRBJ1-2	TGTGCCAGCAGGGACAGCTTCTATGGCTACACCTTC	CASRDSFYGYTF
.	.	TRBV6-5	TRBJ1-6	TGTGCCAGCAGTTACGCGGGTGGGAGAGATTCACCCCTCCACTTT	CASSYAGGRDSPLHF
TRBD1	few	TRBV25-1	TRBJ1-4	TGTGCCAGCAGTGAGACAGGGATTGAAAAACTGTTTTTT	CASSETGIEKLFF
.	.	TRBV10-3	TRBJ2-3	TGTGCCATCAGCCCACAGACAGATACGCAGTATTTT	CAISPQTDTQYF
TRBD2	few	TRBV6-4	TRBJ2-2	TGTGCCAGCAGTGAAGAGGCTAGCGGGAGATCCGGGGAGCTGTTTTTT	CASSEEASGRSGELFF
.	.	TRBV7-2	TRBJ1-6	TGTGCCAGCAGCCTATCGCGGAAATCGAGCTCCTATAATTCACCCCTCCACTTT	CASSLSRKSSSYNSPLHF
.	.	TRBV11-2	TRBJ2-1	TGTGCCAGCAGCTTGGTGGGGGGTTACAATGAGCAGTTCTTC	CASSLVGGYNEQFF
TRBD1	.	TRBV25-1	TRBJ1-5	TGTGCCAGCAGGGAACAGGGGGGCAATCAGCCCCAGCATTTT	CASREQGGNQPQHF
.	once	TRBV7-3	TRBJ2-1	TGTGCCAGCAGCTACCGGGATTCGGGCAATGAGCAGTTCTTC	CASSYRDSGNEQFF
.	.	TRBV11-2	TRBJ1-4	TGTGCCACCACCCGCGACATTAATGAAAAACTGTTTTTT	CATTRDINEKLFF
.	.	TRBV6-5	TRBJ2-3	TGTGCCAGCAGTTACCTGATAGCAGCTAGCACAGATACGCAGTATTTT	CASSYLIAASTDTQYF
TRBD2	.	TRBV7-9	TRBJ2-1	TGTGCCAGCAGCCCCGAGAGCGGGAGAATGGATGAGCAGTTCTTC	CASSPESGRMDEQFF
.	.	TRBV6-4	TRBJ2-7	TGTGCCAGCAGTGACTCTTATGGAGGTCATTCCTACGAGCAGTACTTC	CASSDSYGGHSYEQYF
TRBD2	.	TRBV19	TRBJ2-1	TGTGCCAGTAGTACCCCGACTAGCGGGAGTGGTGATGAGCAGTTCTTC	CASSTPTSGSGDEQFF
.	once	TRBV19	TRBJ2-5	TGTGCCAGTAGTACTCAGGGGTTCCAAGAGACCCAGTACTTC	CASSTQGFQETQYF
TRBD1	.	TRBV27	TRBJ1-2	TGTGCCAGCAGTTTGGCTCCGGCGACAGGGGGTCACGGCTATGGCTACACCTTC	CASSLAPATGGHGYGYTF
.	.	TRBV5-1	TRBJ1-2	TGCGCCAGCAGCTTGGCCGGCGGCCAGGGCTACACCTTC	CASSLAGGQGYTF
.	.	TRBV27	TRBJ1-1	TGTGCCAGCAGTTCCCTAATTTGGGCAAGGGGGAACACTGAAGCTTTCTTT	CASSSLIWARGNTEAFF
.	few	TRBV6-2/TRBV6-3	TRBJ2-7	TGTGCCAGCAGTTCAGTTAAGGGGACCTACGAGCAGTACTTC	CASSSVKGTYEQYF
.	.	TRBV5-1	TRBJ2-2	TGCGCCAGCAGCTTGGGCGGGGACACCGGGGAGCTGTTTTTT	CASSLGGDTGELFF
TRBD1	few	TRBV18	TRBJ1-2	TGTGCCAGCTCACCCCGGGGACAGGGGTATGGCTACACCTTC	CASSPRGQGYGYTF
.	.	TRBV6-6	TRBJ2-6	TGTGCCAGCAGGTCAGACTCTGGGGCCAACGTCCTGACTTTC	CASRSDSGANVLTF
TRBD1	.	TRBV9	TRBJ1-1	TGTGCCAGCAGCGTATCAGGGGGCAGGTACACTGAAGCTTTCTTT	CASSVSGGRYTEAFF